Listed below are T cell receptor beta chains from one sample, sequenced in a study of blood T cell repertoires in COVID-19. Generated by immunoSEQ multiplex PCR, the TCRdb table keeps only in-frame clones and is missing some. The sample shows over 150,000 clones, roughly 80% of them seen only once. The sample taken for sequencing was peripheral blood. Receptors were obtained from a woman aged 80 or over with acute or convalescent COVID-19. The CDR3 runs from the conserved cysteine through the conserved F or W. The order of the fields is clone size, V gene, J gene, D gene, CDR3 protein, CDR3 DNA. A D gene is named only where the DNA matches it firmly. Clone size is not always given. Where it is, it says once, few, many or a class for expanded clones.

.	TRBV10-3	TRBJ2-2	TRBD1	CAISERTTGGKTGELFF	TGTGCCATCAGTGAGCGGACGACAGGGGGCAAAACCGGGGAGCTGTTTTTT
.	TRBV27	TRBJ2-3	TRBD2	CASSLGLAGVPDTQYF	TGTGCCAGCAGCCTCGGGCTAGCGGGAGTACCAGATACGCAGTATTTT
few	TRBV7-9	TRBJ2-3	.	CASSPGDSTDTQYF	TGTGCCAGCAGCCCGGGGGACAGCACAGATACGCAGTATTTT
.	TRBV7-2	TRBJ2-5	.	CASSKWDGQYQETQYF	TGTGCCAGCAGCAAATGGGACGGACAGTACCAAGAGACCCAGTACTTC
.	TRBV7-9	TRBJ1-1	.	CASSPRTVSNTEAFF	TGTGCCAGCAGCCCGCGGACAGTTTCGAACACTGAAGCTTTCTTT
.	TRBV5-8	TRBJ1-5	TRBD1	CASSLEGGTSSNQPQHF	TGTGCCAGCAGCTTGGAAGGGGGCACGTCGTCTAATCAGCCCCAGCATTTT
.	TRBV27	TRBJ1-5	.	CASSSRQPNSNQPQHF	TGTGCCAGCAGTTCCCGACAGCCTAATAGCAATCAGCCCCAGCATTTT
.	TRBV10-3	TRBJ1-1	.	CAISESEGRDTEAFF	TGTGCCATCAGTGAGTCGGAGGGTAGGGACACTGAAGCTTTCTTT
.	TRBV6-5	TRBJ2-7	TRBD1	CASRDSSYEQYF	TGTGCCAGCCGGGACAGCAGCTACGAGCAGTACTTC
.	TRBV9	TRBJ1-5	TRBD1	CASSGGTGGPSNQPQHF	TGTGCCAGCAGTGGCGGGACAGGGGGCCCTAGCAATCAGCCCCAGCATTTT
.	TRBV30	TRBJ1-1	.	CAWSGSGDAEAFF	TGTGCCTGGAGTGGGTCGGGGGACGCTGAAGCTTTCTTT
.	TRBV19	TRBJ1-1	.	CASSSTRMAFF	TGTGCCAGTAGTTCAACAAGAATGGCTTTCTTT
.	TRBV29-1	TRBJ1-2	TRBD1	CSVEDREGYGYTF	TGCAGCGTTGAGGACAGGGAGGGCTATGGCTACACCTTC
.	TRBV9	TRBJ1-1	.	CASSPVPTVAFF	TGTGCCAGCAGCCCTGTCCCCACGGTGGCTTTCTTT
.	TRBV5-1	TRBJ2-7	.	CASSVEGGSSSYEQYF	TGCGCCAGCAGCGTCGAGGGGGGGTCGAGCTCCTACGAGCAGTACTTC
once	TRBV27	TRBJ2-5	.	CASSLTGKYETQYF	TGTGCCAGCAGTTTAACAGGGAAGTACGAGACCCAGTACTTC
.	TRBV18	TRBJ2-1	.	CASSPTGSRGSSYNEQFF	TGTGCCAGCTCACCAACCGGCAGCAGGGGATCATCCTACAATGAGCAGTTCTTC
once	TRBV7-2	TRBJ2-3	TRBD2	CASSRTSGRADTQYF	TGTGCCAGCAGCCGGACTAGCGGGAGGGCAGATACGCAGTATTTT
.	TRBV4-3	TRBJ1-1	TRBD1	CASSQDGQGAGTEAFF	TGCGCCAGCAGCCAGGATGGACAGGGGGCAGGAACTGAAGCTTTCTTT
.	TRBV19	TRBJ2-1	.	CASSILLLSGPDNEQFF	TGTGCCAGTAGTATCCTACTTCTCAGCGGCCCAGACAATGAGCAGTTCTTC
.	TRBV5-5	TRBJ2-7	.	CASSWGQGLGEQYF	TGTGCCAGCAGCTGGGGCCAGGGGCTAGGGGAGCAGTACTTC
.	TRBV4-2	TRBJ2-3	.	CASRALRVGPNTQYF	TGTGCCAGCAGGGCCTTGAGGGTCGGTCCTAATACGCAGTATTTT
.	TRBV11-2	TRBJ2-3	TRBD1	CASSLDRGRPDTQYF	TGTGCCAGCAGCTTAGACAGGGGGCGCCCAGATACGCAGTATTTT
.	TRBV24-1	TRBJ1-2	.	CATSDKEGYSSRGYTF	TGTGCCACCAGTGACAAGGAGGGGTATTCCTCCAGAGGCTACACCTTC
.	TRBV19	TRBJ1-6	TRBD1	CASSLTGIPSPLHF	TGTGCCAGTAGTTTGACAGGGATTCCGTCACCCCTCCACTTT
.	TRBV2	TRBJ2-2	.	CASRPGTGIGTGELFF	TGTGCCAGCAGGCCGGGAACGGGGATAGGTACCGGGGAGCTGTTTTTT
.	TRBV7-2	TRBJ1-1	.	CASSLASTSLEAFF	TGTGCCAGCAGCTTAGCATCTACCTCCCTTGAAGCTTTCTTT
once	TRBV6-5	TRBJ1-1	.	CASSLRTANTEAFF	TGTGCCAGCAGTTTAAGGACTGCGAACACTGAAGCTTTCTTT
.	TRBV7-8	TRBJ2-2	.	CASSITGTNTGELFF	TGTGCCAGCAGCATTACCGGGACGAACACCGGGGAGCTGTTTTTT
.	TRBV28	TRBJ1-5	.	CASSSSGRPQHF	TGTGCCAGCAGTTCCAGCGGCCGGCCCCAGCATTTT
.	TRBV5-5	TRBJ2-5	TRBD2	CASSFRAGATQETQYF	TGTGCCAGCAGCTTTAGAGCGGGGGCTACACAAGAGACCCAGTACTTC
.	TRBV4-1	TRBJ2-6	TRBD1	CASSQTGTALSGANVLTF	TGCGCCAGCAGCCAAACCGGGACAGCCCTCTCTGGGGCCAACGTCCTGACTTTC
.	TRBV7-9	TRBJ1-4	TRBD1	CASSLGQGNEKLFF	TGTGCCAGCAGCTTAGGACAGGGTAATGAAAAACTGTTTTTT
.	TRBV9	TRBJ1-5	TRBD1	CASSTGAGQPQHF	TGTGCCAGCAGCACAGGGGCGGGGCAGCCCCAGCATTTT
.	TRBV11-2	TRBJ2-7	TRBD1	CASSPGTGNEQYF	TGTGCCAGCAGCCCCGGGACAGGGAACGAGCAGTACTTC
.	TRBV19	TRBJ1-4	.	CASRPQPAGEKLFF	TGTGCCAGTAGGCCTCAGCCGGCGGGAGAAAAACTGTTTTTT
few	TRBV19	TRBJ1-4	TRBD1	CASKGARDRATNEKLFF	TGTGCCAGTAAAGGCGCTCGGGACAGAGCAACTAATGAAAAACTGTTTTTT
.	TRBV28	TRBJ2-7	TRBD1	CASRESGTVYEQYF	TGTGCCAGCAGGGAATCCGGGACAGTCTACGAGCAGTACTTC
few	TRBV6-5	TRBJ1-2	TRBD1	CASSYSSGQGGYGYTF	TGTGCCAGCAGTTACTCATCCGGACAGGGCGGCTATGGCTACACCTTC
.	TRBV28	TRBJ1-5	TRBD1	CASSPGTGNQPQHF	TGTGCCAGCAGCCCCGGGACAGGGAATCAGCCCCAGCATTTT